The clone carrying this T cell receptor (beta chain) was observed a few times. Its antigen is as yet unknown. This sample was included in a study of T cell responses to AZD1222 COVID-19 vaccine. The study's findings and limits: Baseline seropositivity occurred in only a handful of AZD1222 recipients.

V lost 5 bases and J lost 3, with 14 bases in between. Per germline, CDR1 SEHNR and CDR2 FQNEAQ (reference sequence). The CDR3 is 14 residues long. TCRdb's table, derived via immunoSEQ multiplex PCR, lists solely in-frame clones and lacks some. The sample gives tens of thousands of clones, 85% of which show up once; approximately 19% is in the top ten. Sample: peripheral blood, taken on day 0 of AZD1222 vaccination. This sequence joins TRBV7-9 and TRBJ2-7, with no clear D. The TCR originated in an adult in good health. CDR3 in DNA: TGTGCCAGCAGCCCCTCGTTGGAGCTCTACGAGCAGTACTTC. Its translation: CASSPSLELYEQYF.